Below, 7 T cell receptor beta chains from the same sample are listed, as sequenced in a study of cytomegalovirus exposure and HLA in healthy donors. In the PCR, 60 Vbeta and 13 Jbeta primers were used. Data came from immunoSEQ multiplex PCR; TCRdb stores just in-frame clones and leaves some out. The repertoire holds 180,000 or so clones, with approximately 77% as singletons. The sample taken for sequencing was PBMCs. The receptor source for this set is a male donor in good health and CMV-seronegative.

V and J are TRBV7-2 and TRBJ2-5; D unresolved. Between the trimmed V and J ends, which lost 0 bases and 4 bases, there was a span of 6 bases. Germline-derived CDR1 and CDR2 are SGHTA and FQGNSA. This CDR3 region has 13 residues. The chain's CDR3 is CASSLAFGETQYF. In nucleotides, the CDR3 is TGTGCCAGCAGCTTAGCTTTCGGAGAGACCCAGTACTTC. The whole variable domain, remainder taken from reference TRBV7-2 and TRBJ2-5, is GAGVSQSPSNKVTEKGKDVELRCDPISGHTALYWYRQSLGQGLEFLIYFQGNSAPDKSGLPSDRFSAERTGGSVSTLTIQRTQQEDSAVYLCASSLAFGETQYFGPGTRLLVL.

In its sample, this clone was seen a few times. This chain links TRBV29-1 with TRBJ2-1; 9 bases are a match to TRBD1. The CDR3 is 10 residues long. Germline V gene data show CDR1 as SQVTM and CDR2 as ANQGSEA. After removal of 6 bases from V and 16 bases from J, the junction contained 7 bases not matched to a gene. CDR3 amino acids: CSVAGTGIFF. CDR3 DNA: TGCAGCGTAGCCGGGACAGGGATATTCTTC.

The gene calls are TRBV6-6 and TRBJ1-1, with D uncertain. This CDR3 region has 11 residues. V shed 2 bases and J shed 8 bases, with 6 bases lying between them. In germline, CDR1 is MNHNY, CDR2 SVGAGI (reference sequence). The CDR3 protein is CASSYLAEAFF. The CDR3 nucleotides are TGTGCCAGCAGTTACCTAGCGGAAGCTTTCTTT.

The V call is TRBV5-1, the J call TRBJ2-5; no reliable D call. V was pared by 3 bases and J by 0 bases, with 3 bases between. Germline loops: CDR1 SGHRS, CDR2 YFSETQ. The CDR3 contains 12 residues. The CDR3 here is CASSSNQETQYF. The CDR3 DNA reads TGCGCCAGCAGCTCCAACCAAGAGACCCAGTACTTC.

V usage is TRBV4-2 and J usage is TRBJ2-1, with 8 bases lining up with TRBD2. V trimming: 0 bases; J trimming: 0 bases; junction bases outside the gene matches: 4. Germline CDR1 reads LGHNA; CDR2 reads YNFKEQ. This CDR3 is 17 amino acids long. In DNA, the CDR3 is TGTGCCAGCAGCCAAGACCCCGGGACTAGCTCCTACAATGAGCAGTTCTTC. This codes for CASSQDPGTSSYNEQFF.

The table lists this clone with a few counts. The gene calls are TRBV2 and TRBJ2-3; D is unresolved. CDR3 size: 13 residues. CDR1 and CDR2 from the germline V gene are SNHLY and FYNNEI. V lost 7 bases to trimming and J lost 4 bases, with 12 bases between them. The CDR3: CASTWALSDTQYF. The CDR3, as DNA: TGTGCCAGCACATGGGCGCTGTCAGATACGCAGTATTTT.

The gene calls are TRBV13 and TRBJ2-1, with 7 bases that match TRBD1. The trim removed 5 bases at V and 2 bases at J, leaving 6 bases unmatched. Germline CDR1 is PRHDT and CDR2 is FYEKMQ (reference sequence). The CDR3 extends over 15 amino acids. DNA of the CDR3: TGTGCCAGCAGCCTTTTAGGACAGGCCTACAATGAGCAGTTCTTC. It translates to CASSLLGQAYNEQFF.